The present entry profiles one T cell receptor (beta chain) with its context. This clone was observed a handful of times. This clone's antigen is unknown. No quality values exist for individual bases; no much larger clone is one base distant. Other DNA sequences in the same sample also yield this CDR3. This record belongs to a study of shared clonotypes between healthy human individuals (dated by TCRdb to 2020 to 2021). Looking at the study overall: A couple of women and three men aged 18 to 49 years were included in the cohort. Per donor, three plates each were used for CD4 naive and CD4 memory, two for CD8 naive, and one for CD8 memory. To estimate repertoire size and how much clonotype sharing occurs between individuals, the study deeply sequenced the blood TCR repertoires of several healthy adults. Different laboratories and diverse techniques were used to prepare libraries and sequence TCR repertoires, to increase sequencing depth and limit assay-specific biases. Leukapheresis yielded between about 0.85 and 10 billion PBMCs per donor.

CD8 naive samples consisted of CD45RO-negative cells that were positively selected for CCR7, yielding a CD45RA+CCR7+ population without TemRA cells. Donors were healthy HIV-negative adults with no recently reported acute infections or vaccinations. Only Caucasian adults living in Nashville, Tennessee, USA were represented among the donors. After blood collection by leukapheresis, PBMCs were isolated using Ficoll-Histopaque density gradient centrifugation and then cryopreserved in the vapor phase of liquid nitrogen. Analytical flow cytometry was used to check the purity and quantity of each magnetically sorted T cell population. Each sorted fraction had its genomic DNA isolated and then quantified by UV absorbance on a Nanodrop 2000c. TCR CDR3 regions were amplified from genomic DNA by multiplex PCR using the deep immunoSEQ assay. Genomic DNA extracted from each cell subset was distributed evenly over all wells of several immunoSEQ 96-well plates, and each plate served as one replicate. Each replicate PCR for sorted subsets received roughly 200 ng genomic DNA, equal to roughly 30,000 T cell genomes. The purified libraries were quantified using a Qubit 3.0 fluorometer, sized with a Bioanalyzer 2100, and then quantified again using the KAPA Library Quantification kit. Every immunoSEQ 96-well plate was sequenced on a separate single-read 150-cycle Illumina NextSeq 550 flow cell. The authors processed their data as follows. Because only junctional sequences without quality scores were contained in the immunoSEQ output, filtering matching that applied to full-length reads could not be performed. Sequences were annotated with PyIR, a Python wrapper for IgBLAST v1.9, and V/J genes and CDR3 were assigned using IMGT germline references. Reads were removed for weak V/J assignments (E-value above 1e-6), missing CDR3, stop codons, out-of-frame junctions, or ambiguous translated residues. A V3J clonotype was defined by an identical inferred V gene, J gene, and CDR3 amino acid sequence. The percentage overlap between two repertoires was calculated by dividing the number of shared unique clonotypes by the size of the smaller repertoire. Three approaches were used to assess repertoire richness: RTK rarefaction, the Chao1 estimator, and Recon v2.1 estimates of unobserved clonotypes. For all TCRbeta clonotypes obtained by the gDNA method from a few donors, generation probabilities were computed with OLGA. This immuneACCESS table, as held by TCRdb, lists in-frame sequences with V and J called but not all clones. Of the missing ones, under half trace to an unresolved V gene in checked studies; the others have no known cause. V and J calls and clone size come straight from that table; D and trimming were deduced from the DNA. This sample has a few hundred thousand clones in its table, and less than 97% of those were observed once. About 0.11% of the sample is held by the ten biggest clonotypes.

What the research found in general, with its limitations: Sharing across a handful of donors was observed for 5% to 6.5% of naive CD4, over 3% of naive CD8, about 2.3% of memory CD4, and around 0.4% of memory CD8 clonotypes. Sampling was restricted to blood, and TCR repertoires in tissue are likely to differ from TCR repertoires in blood. Clonotypes shared by all four sorted-subset donors showed higher generation probabilities than non-shared clonotypes. Pairwise subsampling led to the expectation that sequencing depth would affect the degree of clonotype sharing among donors. Estimated clonotype richness was generally larger for naive than for memory subsets. Because the study included a small number of donors, the genetic and exposure-history diversity represented was limited. Even with the large sequencing depth, rarefaction of the sorted-subset datasets indicated that sequencing was incomplete.

The germline V gene provides CDR1 SNHLY and CDR2 FYNNEI. From the cysteine up to the phenylalanine, the CDR3 has a length of 12 residues. The read is trimmed to its CDR3 DNA, 36 bases read in frame from base 1. V loses 6 bases of germline sequence and J loses 6 bases, and the interval between the two ends is 9 bases. The source of this sequence is a woman aged 30 to 39 in good health. The rearranged segments are TRBV2 and TRBJ2-1; no D gene is confidently identified. The material sequenced was naive CD8+ T cells sorted from blood. The sample's cell subset or site label, decoded: CD45RA+CCR7+. The CDR3 has the sequence CASRTGGNEQFF. The sequenced DNA is TGTGCCAGCAGGACCGGCGGCAATGAGCAGTTCTTC.